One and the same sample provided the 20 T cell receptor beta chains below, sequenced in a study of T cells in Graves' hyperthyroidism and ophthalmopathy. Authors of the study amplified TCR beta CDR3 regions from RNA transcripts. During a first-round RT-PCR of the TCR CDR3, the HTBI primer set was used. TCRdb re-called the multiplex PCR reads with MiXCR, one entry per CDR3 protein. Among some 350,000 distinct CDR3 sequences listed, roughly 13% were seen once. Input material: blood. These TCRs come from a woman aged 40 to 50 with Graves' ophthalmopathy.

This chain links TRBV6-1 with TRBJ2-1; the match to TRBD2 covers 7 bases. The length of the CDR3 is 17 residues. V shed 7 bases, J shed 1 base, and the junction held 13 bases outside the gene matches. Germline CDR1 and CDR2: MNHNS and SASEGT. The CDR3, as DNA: TGTGCCAGCAATAGAGTAGCGGGTGCCTCTTCCTACAATGAGCAGTTCTTC. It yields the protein CASNRVAGASSYNEQFF.

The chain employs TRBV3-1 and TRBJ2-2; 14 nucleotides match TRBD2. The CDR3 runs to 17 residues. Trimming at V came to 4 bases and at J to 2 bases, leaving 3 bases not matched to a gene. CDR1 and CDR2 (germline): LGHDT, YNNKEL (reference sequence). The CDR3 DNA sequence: TGTGCCAGCAGCCGGGGACTAGCGGGGGCCAACACCGGGGAGCTGTTTTTT. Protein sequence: CASSRGLAGANTGELFF.

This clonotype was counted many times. The CDR3 DNA sequence: TGTGCCAGCAGCTTAGCTATTGCTTTGAACACTGAAGCTTTCTTT. Its translation: CASSLAIALNTEAFF. The chain combines TRBV11-2 with TRBJ1-1; D is unresolved. CDR1 and CDR2 (germline): SGHAT, FQNNGV. With 1 base removed from V and 0 bases from J, the gap between germline ends came to 9 bases. The CDR3 runs to 15 residues.

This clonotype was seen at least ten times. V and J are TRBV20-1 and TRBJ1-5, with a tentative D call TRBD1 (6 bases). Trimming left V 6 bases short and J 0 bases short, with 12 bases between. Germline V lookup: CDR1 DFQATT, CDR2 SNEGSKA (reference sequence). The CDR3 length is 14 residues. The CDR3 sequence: CSARTVYSNQPQHF. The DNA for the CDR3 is TGCAGTGCGAGGACAGTGTATAGCAATCAGCCCCAGCATTTT.

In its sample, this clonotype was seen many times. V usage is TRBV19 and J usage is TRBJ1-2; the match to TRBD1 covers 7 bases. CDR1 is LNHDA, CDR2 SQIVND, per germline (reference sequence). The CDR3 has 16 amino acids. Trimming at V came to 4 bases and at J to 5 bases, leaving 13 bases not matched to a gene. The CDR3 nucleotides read TGTGCCAGTAGTACTGGACAGGCCAGCCCCACTTATGGCTACACCTTC. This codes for CASSTGQASPTYGYTF. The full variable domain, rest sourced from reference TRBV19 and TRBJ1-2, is DGGITQSPKYLFRKEGQNVTLSCEQNLNHDAMYWYRQDPGQGLRLIYYSQIVNDFQKGDIAEGYSVSREKKESFPLTVTSAQKNPTAFYLCASSTGQASPTYGYTFGSGTRLTVV.

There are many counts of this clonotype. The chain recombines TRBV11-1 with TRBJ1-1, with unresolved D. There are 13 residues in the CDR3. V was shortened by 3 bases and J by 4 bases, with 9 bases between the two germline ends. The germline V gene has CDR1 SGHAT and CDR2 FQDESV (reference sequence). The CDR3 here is CASSFNRVTEAFF. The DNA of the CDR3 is TGTGCCAGCAGCTTTAATAGGGTCACTGAAGCTTTCTTT.

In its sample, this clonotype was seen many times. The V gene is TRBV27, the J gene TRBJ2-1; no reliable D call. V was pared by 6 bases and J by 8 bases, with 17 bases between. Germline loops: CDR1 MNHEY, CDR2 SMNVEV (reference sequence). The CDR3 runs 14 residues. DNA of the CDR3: TGTGCCAGCAGCTCCCCCCTACGCCCCGATGAGCAGTTCTTC. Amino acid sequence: CASSSPLRPDEQFF.

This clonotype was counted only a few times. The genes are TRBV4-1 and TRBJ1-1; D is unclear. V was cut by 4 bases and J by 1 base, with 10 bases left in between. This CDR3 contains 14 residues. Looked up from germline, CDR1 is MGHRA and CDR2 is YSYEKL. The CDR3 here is CASSLFQSNTEAFF. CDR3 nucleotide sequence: TGCGCCAGCAGCCTGTTCCAATCGAACACTGAAGCTTTCTTT.

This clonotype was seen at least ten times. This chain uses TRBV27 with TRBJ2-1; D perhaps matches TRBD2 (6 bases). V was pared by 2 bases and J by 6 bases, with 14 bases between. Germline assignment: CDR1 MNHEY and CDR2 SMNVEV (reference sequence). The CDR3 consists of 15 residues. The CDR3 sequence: CASSLIPGAANEQFF. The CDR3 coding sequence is TGTGCCAGCAGTTTAATACCGGGAGCGGCCAATGAGCAGTTCTTC.

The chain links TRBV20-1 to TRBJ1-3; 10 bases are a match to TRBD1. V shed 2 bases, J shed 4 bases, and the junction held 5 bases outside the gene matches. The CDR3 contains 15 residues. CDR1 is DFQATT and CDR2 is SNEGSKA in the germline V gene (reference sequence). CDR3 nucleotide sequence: TGCAGTGCTAGAAAGGACAGGGGGGTCGGAAACACCATATATTTT. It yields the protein CSARKDRGVGNTIYF.

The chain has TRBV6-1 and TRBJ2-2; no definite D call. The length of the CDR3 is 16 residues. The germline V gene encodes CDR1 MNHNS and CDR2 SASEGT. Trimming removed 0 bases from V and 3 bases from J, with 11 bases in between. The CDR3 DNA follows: TGTGCCAGCAGTGAAGCGGTCCGGTGGTACACCGGGGAGCTGTTTTTT. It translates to CASSEAVRWYTGELFF.

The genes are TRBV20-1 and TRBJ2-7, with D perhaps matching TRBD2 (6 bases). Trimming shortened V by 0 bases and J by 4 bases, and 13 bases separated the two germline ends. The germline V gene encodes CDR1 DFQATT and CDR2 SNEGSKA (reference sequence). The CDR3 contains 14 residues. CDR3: CSARDRPSVYEQYF. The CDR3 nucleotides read TGCAGTGCTAGAGATAGGCCTAGCGTTTACGAGCAGTACTTC.

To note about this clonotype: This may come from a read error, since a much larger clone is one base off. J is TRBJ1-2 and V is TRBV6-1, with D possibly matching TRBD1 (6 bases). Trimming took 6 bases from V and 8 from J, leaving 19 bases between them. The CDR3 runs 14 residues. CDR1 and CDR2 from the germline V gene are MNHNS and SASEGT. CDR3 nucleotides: TGTGCCAGCAGCCAGAACGGGGCGGGGGCGGGCTACACCTTC. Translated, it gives CASSQNGAGAGYTF.

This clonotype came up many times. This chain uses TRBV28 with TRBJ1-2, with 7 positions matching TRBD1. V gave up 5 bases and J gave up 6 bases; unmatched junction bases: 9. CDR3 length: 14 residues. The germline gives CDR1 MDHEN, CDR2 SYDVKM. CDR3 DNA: TGTGCCAGCAGTCCCAGGGGGGGGTTGGATGGCTACACCTTC. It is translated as CASSPRGGLDGYTF.

CDR3 coding DNA: TGCAGTGCTATTGCGCCGGCGACGGGGCGTTACGAGCAGTACTTC. Its translation: CSAIAPATGRYEQYF. V and J are TRBV20-1 and TRBJ2-7; D assignment may be TRBD1 or TRBD2 (5 bases each). V was pared by 4 bases and J by 4 bases, with 20 bases between. Germline assignment: CDR1 DFQATT and CDR2 SNEGSKA (reference sequence). The CDR3 has 15 residues.

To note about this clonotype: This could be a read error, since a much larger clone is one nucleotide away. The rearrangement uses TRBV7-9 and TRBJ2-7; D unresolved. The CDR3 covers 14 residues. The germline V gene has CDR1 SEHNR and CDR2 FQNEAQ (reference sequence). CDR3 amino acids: CAGSLSEVTYEQYF. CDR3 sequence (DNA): TGTGCCGGCAGCTTAAGTGAGGTGACCTACGAGCAGTACTTC.

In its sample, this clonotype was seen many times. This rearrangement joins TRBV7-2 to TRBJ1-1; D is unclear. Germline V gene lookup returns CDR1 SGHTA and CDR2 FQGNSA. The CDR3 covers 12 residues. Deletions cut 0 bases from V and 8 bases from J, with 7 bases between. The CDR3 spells CASSLAQKEAFF. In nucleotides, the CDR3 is TGTGCCAGCAGCTTAGCGCAGAAGGAAGCTTTCTTT.

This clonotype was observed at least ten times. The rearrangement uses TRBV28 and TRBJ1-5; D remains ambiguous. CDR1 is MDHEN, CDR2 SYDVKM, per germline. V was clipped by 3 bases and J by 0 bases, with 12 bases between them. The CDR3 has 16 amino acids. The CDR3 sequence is CASSFGSIYSNQPQHF. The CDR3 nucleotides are TGTGCCAGCAGTTTCGGTTCCATCTATAGCAATCAGCCCCAGCATTTT.

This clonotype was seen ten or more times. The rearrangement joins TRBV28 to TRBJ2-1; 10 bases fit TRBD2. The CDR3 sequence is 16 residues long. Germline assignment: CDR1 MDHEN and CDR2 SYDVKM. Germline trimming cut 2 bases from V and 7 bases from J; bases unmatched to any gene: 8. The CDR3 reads CASSLQGTSAPNEQFF. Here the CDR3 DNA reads TGTGCCAGCAGTTTACAGGGGACTAGCGCGCCGAATGAGCAGTTCTTC.

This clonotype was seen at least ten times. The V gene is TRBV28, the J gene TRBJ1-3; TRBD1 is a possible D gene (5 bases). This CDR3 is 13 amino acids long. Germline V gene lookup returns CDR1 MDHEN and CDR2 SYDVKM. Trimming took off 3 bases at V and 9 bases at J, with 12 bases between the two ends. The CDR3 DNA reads TGTGCCAGCAGTTTTCACATCGGGGGCACCATATATTTT. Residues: CASSFHIGGTIYF.